This passage covers 32 T cell receptor beta chains from one sample sequenced in a study of OX40 agonist ivuxolimab in advanced cancers. Assay used: immunoSEQ multiplex PCR; TCRdb lists only in-frame clones, some missing. The sample consists of 45,000 to 55,000 clones, 75% to 85% of them appearing once. Specimen: CD4+ or CD8+ T cells sorted from blood, collected in a trial of the OX40 agonist ivuxolimab. Receptor source: an adult with an advanced solid tumor such as melanoma, head and neck, liver or kidney cancer.

This clone turned up a few times. J is TRBJ1-6 and V is TRBV5-4, with D uncertain. V shed 0 bases and J shed 0 bases, with 4 bases lying between them. Germline CDR1 reads SGHNT; CDR2 reads YYREEE (reference sequence). CDR3 length: 15 residues. As DNA, the CDR3 is TGTGCCAGCAGCTTGGGATACTCCTATAATTCACCCCTCCACTTT. Its translation: CASSLGYSYNSPLHF.

V is TRBV2 and J is TRBJ1-5; D is unclear. The CDR3 is 12 amino acids. The ends were cut back, 6 bases at V and 6 bases at J, with 9 bases in the middle. Germline V lookup: CDR1 SNHLY, CDR2 FYNNEI. CDR3 protein: CASRALGQPQHF. CDR3 nucleotides: TGTGCCAGCAGGGCTTTGGGTCAGCCCCAGCATTTT.

This clone has just a few counts. The chain couples TRBV18 to TRBJ2-3; D is perhaps TRBD2 (5 bases). The germline V gene has CDR1 KGHSH and CDR2 LQKENI. The V gene lost 3 bases and the J gene lost 7 bases, with 8 bases spanning the gap. The CDR3 loop spans 12 amino acids. CDR3 amino acids: CASSPLAYTQYF. CDR3 sequence (DNA): TGTGCCAGCTCACCGCTAGCATATACGCAGTATTTT.

V is TRBV7-2 and J is TRBJ2-5; TRBD1 is a possible D gene (5 bases). The V end was cut by 0 bases, the J end by 1 base, with 12 bases between. Germline-derived CDR1 and CDR2 are SGHTA and FQGNSA. This CDR3 contains 16 residues. The CDR3 nucleotides read TGTGCCAGCAGCTTAGCGCAGGGTGGGGCCCAAGAGACCCAGTACTTC. Protein sequence: CASSLAQGGAQETQYF.

The chain recombines TRBV5-6 with TRBJ1-1; 7 bases line up with TRBD1. Germline loops: CDR1 SGHDT, CDR2 YYEEEE. V lost 3 bases, J lost 1 base, and 6 bases stayed unmatched. The CDR3 consists of 15 residues. CDR3 residues: CASSSIYRGNTEAFF. The CDR3 DNA is TGTGCCAGCAGCTCGATCTACAGGGGGAACACTGAAGCTTTCTTT.

This chain links TRBV21-1 with TRBJ2-2; the table's TRBD2 call for D was not verified on the DNA. TRBV21-1 is a listed pseudogene. The CDR3 runs to 20 residues. The CDR3 DNA reads as TGTGCCAGCAGCCCCAGTTTTGGGGGGGGTGACGGCATGAACACCGGGGAGCTGTTTTTT. As protein: CASSPSFGGGDGMNTGELFF.

The V and J genes are TRBV7-2 and TRBJ1-1; D is perhaps TRBD1 (5 bases). CDR1 and CDR2 from the germline V gene are SGHTA and FQGNSA. The length of the CDR3 is 16 residues. Trimming took off 4 bases at V and 0 bases at J, with 15 bases between the two ends. The CDR3: CASSWAGGGMNTEAFF. CDR3 nucleotide sequence: TGTGCCAGCAGCTGGGCGGGCGGGGGTATGAACACTGAAGCTTTCTTT.

The V gene is TRBV7-8, the J gene TRBJ1-1, with 11 bases that match TRBD1. CDR1 is SGHVS and CDR2 is FQNEAQ in the germline V gene. CDR3 size: 16 residues. V was pared by 6 bases and J by 3 bases, with 9 bases of the junction left unmatched. The CDR3 is CASRRTGGAGDTEAFF. Written as DNA, the CDR3 is TGTGCCAGCAGGCGGACAGGGGGCGCCGGGGACACTGAAGCTTTCTTT.

The J gene is TRBJ2-3, the V gene TRBV7-2; no firm D call. Germline assignment: CDR1 SGHTA and CDR2 FQGNSA. Trimming shortened V by 2 bases and J by 6 bases, and 6 bases separated the two germline ends. This CDR3 contains 12 residues. The CDR3 protein is CASSLSLDTQYF. CDR3 coding DNA: TGTGCCAGCAGCTTAAGTTTGGATACGCAGTATTTT.

The chain employs TRBV6-6 and TRBJ1-6; 7 nucleotides align to TRBD1. V was clipped by 5 bases and J by 7 bases; unmatched bases: 5. Germline assignment: CDR1 MNHNY and CDR2 SVGAGI (reference sequence). This CDR3 comprises 14 residues. CDR3 residues: CASSLGQDNSPLHF. As DNA, the CDR3 is TGTGCCAGCAGTCTCGGACAGGACAATTCACCCCTCCACTTT.

V is TRBV6-5 and J is TRBJ2-7, with D perhaps matching TRBD1 or TRBD2 (6 bases each). Germline-derived CDR1 and CDR2 are MNHEY and SVGAGI. V was clipped by 10 bases and J by 5 bases, with 15 bases between them. The CDR3 is 12 amino acids. The CDR3 sequence: CAIGGVLDEQYF. DNA of the CDR3: TGTGCCATCGGGGGCGTTTTGGACGAGCAGTACTTC.

The CDR3 bases are TGTGCCAGCAAACGACAGTTAAATCAGCCCCAGCATTTT. Amino acids: CASKRQLNQPQHF. J is TRBJ1-5 and V is TRBV6-1; a weak D match, TRBD1 (5 bases). Looked up from germline, CDR1 is MNHNS and CDR2 is SASEGT. Trimming left V 7 bases short and J 4 bases short, with 11 bases between. The CDR3 has 13 amino acids.

CDR3 sequence: CASSIRLSGANVLTF. CDR3 sequence (DNA): TGTGCCAGCTCTATAAGGCTCTCTGGGGCCAACGTCCTGACTTTC. V usage is TRBV2 and J usage is TRBJ2-6; the D is unclear. The CDR3 covers 15 residues. V was pared by 8 bases and J by 0 bases, with 11 bases between. CDR1 and CDR2 (germline): SNHLY, FYNNEI. The whole variable domain, remainder taken from reference TRBV2 and TRBJ2-6, is EPEVTQTPSHQVTQMGQEVILRCVPISNHLYFYWYRQILGQKVEFLVSFYNNEISEKSEIFDDQFSVERPDGSNFTLKIRSTKLEDSAMYFCASSIRLSGANVLTFGAGSRLTVL.

A few counts support this clone. The chain links TRBV2 to TRBJ2-3; 9 bases are shared with TRBD1. The CDR3 has 15 amino acids. CDR1 and CDR2 (germline): SNHLY, FYNNEI. V was clipped by 6 bases and J by 2 bases; unmatched bases: 6. The chain's CDR3 is CASRAGTGITDTQYF. In DNA, the CDR3 is TGTGCCAGCAGAGCCGGGACAGGGATCACAGATACGCAGTATTTT.

The CDR3 bases are TGTGCCATCAGTGAGCCTGGCCGGGACCACACTGAAGCTTTCTTT. It specifies CAISEPGRDHTEAFF. The V gene is TRBV10-3, the J gene TRBJ1-1, with TRBD1 as a possible D gene (5 bases). This CDR3 spans 15 amino acids. Germline V gene lookup returns CDR1 ENHRY and CDR2 SYGVKD. The V gene lost 2 bases and the J gene lost 3 bases, with 13 bases spanning the gap.

This clone turned up a few times. The CDR3, as DNA: TGTGCCAGCAGTTTTACCAATAGCAATCAGCCCCAGCATTTT. Translating it yields CASSFTNSNQPQHF. The chain joins TRBV2 to TRBJ1-5, with D unclear. The germline V gene has CDR1 SNHLY and CDR2 FYNNEI. CDR3 length: 14 residues. The ends were cut back, 5 bases at V and 0 bases at J, with 8 bases in the middle. The full variable domain, completed using reference TRBV2 and TRBJ1-5, is EPEVTQTPSHQVTQMGQEVILRCVPISNHLYFYWYRQILGQKVEFLVSFYNNEISEKSEIFDDQFSVERPDGSNFTLKIRSTKLEDSAMYFCASSFTNSNQPQHFGDGTRLSIL.

The chain employs TRBV18 and TRBJ1-1, with 9 bases aligning to TRBD1. Unmatched junction bases numbered 9, after V lost 3 bases and J lost 7 bases. CDR1 and CDR2 (germline): KGHSH, LQKENI. There are 15 residues in the CDR3. The CDR3 loop is CASSPGTGPTNEAFF. CDR3 DNA: TGTGCCAGCTCACCCGGGACAGGGCCGACCAATGAAGCTTTCTTT.

The chain recombines TRBV19 with TRBJ2-3; maybe TRBD2 (5 bases). This CDR3 is built from 13 residues. Trimming took off 6 bases at V and 0 bases at J, with 7 bases between the two ends. Germline CDR1 reads LNHDA; CDR2 reads SQIVND (reference sequence). CDR3 amino acids: CASRASSTDTQYF. The CDR3 DNA sequence: TGTGCCAGTAGGGCTAGCAGCACAGATACGCAGTATTTT.

The V call is TRBV27, the J call TRBJ1-5; D is perhaps TRBD1 (5 bases). Trimming took off 10 bases at V and 4 bases at J, with 14 bases between the two ends. The CDR3 loop spans 13 amino acids. Germline-derived CDR1 and CDR2 are MNHEY and SMNVEV (reference sequence). The CDR3 here is CATRAGLNQPQHF. Here the CDR3 DNA reads TGTGCCACAAGGGCAGGGCTTAATCAGCCCCAGCATTTT.

The chain uses TRBV10-3 and TRBJ1-1, with D possibly matching TRBD1 (5 bases). This CDR3 comprises 15 residues. The V gene's germline CDR1 is ENHRY and CDR2 SYGVKD. Trimming cost V 0 bases and J 0 bases, with 8 bases left between them. As DNA, the CDR3 is TGTGCCATCAGTGAGTCTATAGGGGTGAACACTGAAGCTTTCTTT. Encoded protein: CAISESIGVNTEAFF.

The rearrangement uses TRBV28 and TRBJ1-5; a weak D match, TRBD1 (6 bases). Trimming stripped 3 bases from V and 1 base from J, with 13 bases between. The CDR3 is 16 amino acids. Germline V gene sequence: CDR1 MDHEN, CDR2 SYDVKM. CDR3 DNA sequence: TGTGCCAGCAGTTTGCAGGGGCGTGGAAGCAATCAGCCCCAGCATTTT. Translated, it gives CASSLQGRGSNQPQHF.

The rearrangement links TRBV11-2 to TRBJ2-1; possible D gene TRBD2, 6 bases. Germline lookup yields CDR1 SGHAT and CDR2 FQNNGV. The CDR3 runs 14 residues. V was shortened by 5 bases and J by 5 bases, with 13 bases between the two germline ends. The CDR3 nucleotides read TGTGCCAGCAGCCATAACTCGGGGGACAATGAGCAGTTCTTC. This codes for CASSHNSGDNEQFF.

The rearrangement joins TRBV6-5 to TRBJ2-3; unclear D gene. V dropped 0 bases and J dropped 6 bases, with 4 bases sitting between them. Germline assignment: CDR1 MNHEY and CDR2 SVGAGI. The CDR3 extends over 12 amino acids. CDR3 residues: CASSYSRDTQYF. As DNA, the CDR3 is TGTGCCAGCAGTTACTCGCGGGATACGCAGTATTTT.

The chain has TRBV7-2 and TRBJ2-5; 9 nucleotides align to TRBD1. This CDR3 is 14 amino acids long. With V trimmed by 5 bases and J by 4 bases, 5 bases remained unmatched. Germline lookup yields CDR1 SGHTA and CDR2 FQGNSA. CDR3 residues: CASSVDRGAETQYF. The CDR3 DNA reads as TGTGCCAGCAGCGTCGACAGGGGGGCAGAGACCCAGTACTTC.

The chain links TRBV7-2 to TRBJ1-5; D perhaps matches TRBD1 (6 bases). CDR3 size: 13 residues. Germline V gene sequence: CDR1 SGHTA, CDR2 FQGNSA. V was trimmed by 2 bases and J by 9 bases, leaving 11 bases between them. CDR3 DNA sequence: TGTGCCAGCAGCTTAACAGGGAGGCGGCCCCAGCATTTT. Its protein is CASSLTGRRPQHF.

The chain uses TRBV5-4 and TRBJ1-2; the match to TRBD1 covers 10 bases. Trimming removed 5 bases from V and 0 bases from J; junction bases left unmatched: 4. The V gene's germline CDR1 is SGHNT and CDR2 YYREEE (reference sequence). The CDR3 sequence is 15 residues long. CDR3 DNA sequence: TGTGCCAGCAGAGCCGGGACAGGGGCTAACTATGGCTACACCTTC. Its translation is CASRAGTGANYGYTF.

J is TRBJ2-5 and V is TRBV20-1; TRBD2 matches at 7 bases. V was pared by 0 bases and J by 14 bases, with 6 bases of the junction left unmatched. CDR1 DFQATT and CDR2 SNEGSKA come from the germline V gene (reference sequence). This CDR3 region has 11 residues. This chain's CDR3 is CSAREGGYRYF. In DNA form, the CDR3 reads TGCAGTGCTAGAGAGGGGGGGTACCGATACTTC.

This chain uses TRBV9 with TRBJ1-2; D gene uncertain. The CDR3 runs to 16 residues. V was trimmed by 0 bases and J by 4 bases, leaving 16 bases between them. Germline V gives CDR1 SGDLS, CDR2 YYNGEE. The CDR3 reads CASSVEAQTHVYGYTF. DNA for the CDR3: TGTGCCAGCAGCGTAGAAGCGCAGACCCATGTCTATGGCTACACCTTC.

This clone was seen only a few times. V gene TRBV4-3 combines with J gene TRBJ1-2; D not resolved. The V end was cut by 1 base, the J end by 2 bases, with 11 bases between. The CDR3 sequence is 15 residues long. Germline lookup yields CDR1 LGHNA and CDR2 YSLEER. In DNA, the CDR3 is TGCGCCAGCAGCCAAGCCCAGAACGGGAACTATGGCTACACCTTC. It yields the protein CASSQAQNGNYGYTF.

The chain links TRBV5-1 to TRBJ1-2, with 8 bases lining up with TRBD1. The junction had 6 bases not matched to a gene; V was cut back by 0 bases and J by 5 bases. The CDR3 has 15 residues. The germline CDR1 and CDR2 sequences are SGHRS and YFSETQ. The CDR3 loop reads CASSLATGGGYGYTF. CDR3 DNA: TGCGCCAGCAGCTTGGCTACAGGGGGAGGTTATGGCTACACCTTC.

The chain combines TRBV7-9 with TRBJ1-3; no clear D. CDR1 is SEHNR, CDR2 FQNEAQ, per germline (reference sequence). This CDR3 spans 13 amino acids. The V end lost 1 base, the J end lost 4 bases, and 5 bases lay between the germline ends. CDR3 region: CASSLEPGNTIYF. CDR3 bases: TGTGCCAGCAGCTTAGAACCGGGAAACACCATATATTTT. Full variable domain (rest looked up from reference TRBV7-9 and TRBJ1-3): DTGVSQNPRHKITKRGQNVTFRCDPISEHNRLYWYRQTLGQGPEFLTYFQNEAQLEKSRLLSDRFSAERPKGSFSTLEIQRTEQGDSAMYLCASSLEPGNTIYFGEGSWLTVV.

The V call is TRBV5-8, the J call TRBJ2-6; maybe TRBD1 (5 bases). The germline gives CDR1 SGHTS, CDR2 YDEGEE. The V gene lost 0 bases and the J gene lost 7 bases, with 17 bases spanning the gap. The CDR3 length is 17 residues. CDR3 residues: CASSLARAHLAANVLTF. As DNA, the CDR3 is TGTGCCAGCAGCTTGGCCAGGGCCCATCTGGCTGCCAACGTCCTGACTTTC.